What follows are 24 T cell receptor beta chains derived from one specimen sequenced in a study of radiation and T cells in renal cell carcinoma. Assay used: immunoSEQ multiplex PCR; TCRdb lists only in-frame clones, some missing. The sample consists of 130,000 to 150,000 clones, 70% to 90% of them appearing once. Time point reported: blood 4 weeks post-SBRT, at nephrectomy. Specified treatment: 15 Gy SBRT to primary tumor, nephrectomy 4 weeks later. The source was blood, collected from a patient whose treatment included radiotherapy and nephrectomy. All receptors derive from a woman aged 50 to 65 with renal cell carcinoma.

The rearrangement uses TRBV9 and TRBJ1-5; D is uncertain. The V gene lost 0 bases and the J gene lost 3 bases, with 10 bases spanning the gap. Looked up from germline, CDR1 is SGDLS and CDR2 is YYNGEE. The CDR3 length is 15 residues. The CDR3 sequence: CASSVGWIPNQPQHF. CDR3 DNA sequence: TGTGCCAGCAGCGTAGGTTGGATTCCCAATCAGCCCCAGCATTTT.

There are a few counts of this clone. This chain joins TRBV30 and TRBJ1-1, with no clear D. Germline V lookup: CDR1 GTSNPN, CDR2 SVGIG (reference sequence). The CDR3 sequence is 14 residues long. V was trimmed by 0 bases and J by 6 bases, leaving 14 bases between them. CDR3 loop: CAWSVMFSVAEAFF. CDR3 DNA sequence: TGTGCCTGGAGTGTCATGTTTTCAGTCGCTGAAGCTTTCTTT.

This clone is labeled as medium-sized. The chain is built from TRBV10-2 and TRBJ1-1; unclear D gene. V lost 1 base and J lost 0, with 9 bases in between. There are 15 residues in the CDR3. Germline lookup yields CDR1 WSHSY and CDR2 SAAADI. CDR3 in amino acids: CASSEWSTLNTEAFF. DNA of the CDR3: TGCGCCAGCAGTGAGTGGTCAACCTTGAACACTGAAGCTTTCTTT.

The chain joins TRBV7-9 to TRBJ1-1, with D uncertain. CDR3 length: 13 amino acids. V lost 1 base, J lost 4 bases, and 7 bases lay in between. Germline CDR1 is SEHNR and CDR2 is FQNEAQ (reference sequence). CDR3 in amino acids: CASSLEGPTEAFF. CDR3 bases: TGTGCCAGCAGCTTAGAGGGCCCCACTGAAGCTTTCTTT. Using reference TRBV7-9 and TRBJ1-1 for the parts outside the CDR3, the full variable domain is DTGVSQNPRHKITKRGQNVTFRCDPISEHNRLYWYRQTLGQGPEFLTYFQNEAQLEKSRLLSDRFSAERPKGSFSTLEIQRTEQGDSAMYLCASSLEGPTEAFFGQGTRLTVV.

V usage is TRBV5-1 and J usage is TRBJ2-2; possibly TRBD1 for D (6 bases). The germline V and J ends were trimmed by 1 base and 6 bases, with 16 bases remaining between them. Germline V gene lookup returns CDR1 SGHRS and CDR2 YFSETQ. The CDR3 has 16 amino acids. For the CDR3, the DNA is TGCGCCAGCAGCTTGCGTGTGGACAGAATTCCCGGGGAGCTGTTTTTT. Its translation: CASSLRVDRIPGELFF.

V is TRBV5-4 and J is TRBJ1-1; the D gene is possibly TRBD1 (5 bases). The CDR3 is made up of 14 amino acids. Trimming pared 2 bases from V and 3 bases from J, leaving 11 bases between. Germline V CDR1 and CDR2: SGHNT, YYREEE (reference sequence). For the CDR3, the DNA is TGTGCCAGCAGCTTTCAGGGAGGGGACACTGAAGCTTTCTTT. It specifies CASSFQGGDTEAFF. Filled out from reference TRBV5-4 and TRBJ1-1, the complete variable domain reads ETGVTQSPTHLIKTRGQQVTLRCSSQSGHNTVSWYQQALGQGPQFIFQYYREEENGRGNFPPRFSGLQFPNYSSELNVNALELDDSALYLCASSFQGGDTEAFFGQGTRLTVV.

This sequence joins TRBV21-1 and TRBJ2-7; TRBD1 is the table's D call, not checked against the DNA. TRBV21-1 is designated a pseudogene. This CDR3 has 16 amino acids. This CDR3 reads CASSKFKGQLTYEQYF. In DNA form, the CDR3 reads TGTGCCAGCAGCAAATTTAAGGGACAGCTGACCTACGAGCAGTACTTC.

This sequence joins TRBV4-3 and TRBJ2-1; a weak D match, TRBD1 (6 bases). V lost 6 bases and J lost 7, with 13 bases in between. The CDR3 spans 13 residues. Germline assignment: CDR1 LGHNA and CDR2 YSLEER. As DNA, the CDR3 is TGCGCCAGCAGGCGTTGGGGGCGTAATGAGCAGTTCTTC. This encodes CASRRWGRNEQFF.

This clone was seen a handful of times. V and J are TRBV11-2 and TRBJ2-3, with 12 nucleotides matching TRBD2. After removal of 5 bases from V and 3 bases from J, the junction contained 3 bases not matched to a gene. The CDR3 has 15 amino acids. The germline CDR1 and CDR2 sequences are SGHAT and FQNNGV. CDR3 region: CASSPGLAGTDTQYF. Here the CDR3 DNA reads TGTGCCAGCAGCCCCGGACTAGCGGGGACAGATACGCAGTATTTT.

This chain links TRBV9 with TRBJ2-2; the D is unclear. Germline V gene lookup returns CDR1 SGDLS and CDR2 YYNGEE. V lost 2 bases and J lost 0, with 8 bases in between. The CDR3 is 15 residues long. CDR3 protein: CASSVSGSNTGELFF. The CDR3 bases are TGTGCCAGCAGCGTTTCTGGCTCGAACACCGGGGAGCTGTTTTTT.

The rearrangement joins TRBV19 to TRBJ1-2, with TRBD1 identical over 8 bases. CDR1 LNHDA and CDR2 SQIVND come from the germline V gene (reference sequence). Germline trimming cut 4 bases from V and 6 bases from J; bases unmatched to any gene: 16. The CDR3 has 17 amino acids. The CDR3 bases are TGTGCCAGTAGTACCGGGACAGGAGTTCGGGGGTGGAATGGCTACACCTTC. It yields the protein CASSTGTGVRGWNGYTF.

This rearrangement joins TRBV7-9 to TRBJ1-1; a weak D match, TRBD1 (6 bases). Germline CDR1 reads SEHNR; CDR2 reads FQNEAQ (reference sequence). V lost 1 base and J lost 8, with 14 bases in between. The CDR3 is made up of 14 amino acids. The CDR3 spells CASSLEGTPVEAFF. The DNA of the CDR3 is TGTGCCAGCAGCTTAGAGGGGACACCCGTCGAAGCTTTCTTT.

J is TRBJ1-3 and V is TRBV7-2; tentatively, D is TRBD1 (5 bases). Germline CDR1 SGHTA, CDR2 FQGNSA. V was shortened by 3 bases and J by 3 bases, with 15 bases between the two germline ends. The CDR3 totals 16 residues. In DNA form, the CDR3 reads TGTGCCAGCAGCTTGGGTGGGGCAGGGATTGGAAACACCATATATTTT. This gives the protein CASSLGGAGIGNTIYF.

The V and J genes are TRBV10-1 and TRBJ2-2, with D possibly matching TRBD2 (6 bases). Trimming stripped 0 bases from V and 1 base from J, with 9 bases between. The CDR3 covers 16 residues. Germline CDR1 is WNHNN and CDR2 is SYGVQD (reference sequence). CDR3 amino acids: CASSESVGGNTGELFF. CDR3 coding DNA: TGCGCCAGCAGTGAGTCGGTGGGGGGGAACACCGGGGAGCTGTTTTTT.

Written as DNA, the CDR3 is TGTGCCAGCAGTTCCCAAACAGGAGAAGAGACCCAGTACTTC. It translates to CASSSQTGEETQYF. This chain connects TRBV28 to TRBJ2-5; a possible D gene is TRBD1 (5 bases). V lost 4 bases and J 3 bases, leaving 12 bases between the germline ends. The CDR3 runs 14 residues. CDR1 is MDHEN, CDR2 SYDVKM, per germline. Based on the CDR3 plus reference TRBV28 and TRBJ2-5, the full variable domain is DVKVTQSSRYLVKRTGEKVFLECVQDMDHENMFWYRQDPGLGLRLIYFSYDVKMKEKGDIPEGYSVSREKKERFSLILESASTNQTSMYLCASSSQTGEETQYFGPGTRLLVL.

V and J are TRBV19 and TRBJ1-2; D gene unclear. The CDR3 is made up of 14 amino acids. Germline CDR1 is LNHDA and CDR2 is SQIVND (reference sequence). The V end was cut by 6 bases, the J end by 0 bases, with 11 bases between. Written as DNA, the CDR3 is TGTGCCAGTAGCCCGCAAGGTCCTAACTATGGCTACACCTTC. Translation gives CASSPQGPNYGYTF. Supplemented by reference TRBV19 and TRBJ1-2, the full variable domain reads DGGITQSPKYLFRKEGQNVTLSCEQNLNHDAMYWYRQDPGQGLRLIYYSQIVNDFQKGDIAEGYSVSREKKESFPLTVTSAQKNPTAFYLCASSPQGPNYGYTFGSGTRLTVV.

V usage is TRBV18 and J usage is TRBJ2-7, with TRBD1 matching over 7 bases. Germline CDR1 KGHSH, CDR2 LQKENI. V lost 4 bases, J lost 0 bases, and 9 bases stayed unmatched. The CDR3 sequence is 16 residues long. CDR3: CASSRKGQQFSYEQYF. CDR3 in DNA: TGTGCCAGCTCACGGAAGGGACAGCAATTCTCCTACGAGCAGTACTTC.

The genes are TRBV4-3 and TRBJ1-4, with D tentatively TRBD1 (6 bases). The V end was cut by 4 bases, the J end by 7 bases, with 13 bases between. Germline V CDR1 and CDR2: LGHNA, YSLEER. This CDR3 comprises 14 residues. CDR3 nucleotides: TGCGCCAGCAGCCTTAATCGGGACACTGAAAAACTGTTTTTT. This gives the protein CASSLNRDTEKLFF.

The chain combines TRBV4-1 with TRBJ1-1, with no clear D. Germline V CDR1 and CDR2: MGHRA, YSYEKL. This CDR3 region has 15 residues. Trimming stripped 2 bases from V and 1 base from J, with 11 bases between. The CDR3 loop reads CASSQYGPGNTEAFF. DNA of the CDR3: TGCGCCAGCAGCCAATACGGCCCAGGGAACACTGAAGCTTTCTTT.

This chain links TRBV2 with TRBJ1-5; D may be TRBD1 (6 bases). Trimming pared 5 bases from V and 4 bases from J, leaving 12 bases between. The V gene's germline CDR1 is SNHLY and CDR2 FYNNEI. The CDR3 consists of 14 residues. The CDR3 region has the DNA TGTGCCAGCAGTACAGGGTTTGGAAATCAGCCCCAGCATTTT. Translated: CASSTGFGNQPQHF.

The rearrangement joins TRBV25-1 to TRBJ2-2; 10 bases are a match to TRBD2. Germline CDR1 and CDR2: MGHDK and SYGVNS. Trimming removed 4 bases from V and 3 bases from J; junction bases left unmatched: 2. The length of the CDR3 is 15 residues. CDR3 loop: CASSVLAGYTGELFF. In DNA form, the CDR3 reads TGTGCCAGCAGTGTACTAGCGGGGTACACCGGGGAGCTGTTTTTT.

The genes are TRBV5-6 and TRBJ2-7; 10 positions agree with TRBD1. The germline V gene encodes CDR1 SGHDT and CDR2 YYEEEE. With V trimmed by 3 bases and J by 3 bases, 9 bases remained unmatched. The CDR3 is made up of 16 amino acids. The CDR3, as DNA: TGTGCCAGCAGCTACCCGACAGGGGGCAAGTTCTACGAGCAGTACTTC. It specifies CASSYPTGGKFYEQYF.

The chain uses TRBV19 and TRBJ2-1; D possibly matches TRBD1 or TRBD2 (5 bases each). The CDR3 runs 12 residues. The V end was cut by 6 bases, the J end by 5 bases, with 8 bases between. CDR1 LNHDA and CDR2 SQIVND come from the germline V gene (reference sequence). CDR3 region: CASRGDNNEQFF. CDR3 DNA sequence: TGTGCCAGTAGGGGGGATAACAATGAGCAGTTCTTC.

The chain couples TRBV27 to TRBJ2-7; no definite D call. The germline V gene has CDR1 MNHEY and CDR2 SMNVEV (reference sequence). V lost 4 bases and J lost 0, with 7 bases in between. The CDR3 totals 13 residues. CDR3: CASSSHGSYEQYF. The CDR3 DNA follows: TGTGCCAGCAGTTCCCACGGCTCCTACGAGCAGTACTTC.